These 19 T cell receptor beta chains originate from one sample sequenced in a study of blood T cell repertoires in COVID-19. The data were produced by immunoSEQ multiplex PCR, yet TCRdb's version contains in-frame clones alone and is incomplete. The table lists 130,000 or so clones, about 84% of them singletons. Sequencing input: peripheral blood. Receptor source: a woman in her sixties or seventies with acute or convalescent COVID-19.

This clone was detected only a few times. V is TRBV20-1 and J is TRBJ1-1; 7 bases map to TRBD1. After removal of 8 bases from V and 2 bases from J, the junction contained 2 bases not matched to a gene. Germline CDR1 and CDR2: DFQATT and SNEGSKA (reference sequence). CDR3 length: 11 residues. The CDR3 region is CSTGANTEAFF. CDR3 DNA sequence: TGCAGTACAGGGGCAAACACTGAAGCTTTCTTT.

Only a few counts were recorded for this clone. The gene calls are TRBV29-1 and TRBJ1-2; TRBD1 matches at 9 bases. Trimming removed 0 bases from V and 4 bases from J; junction bases left unmatched: 9. The CDR3 has 16 residues. Germline V gene data show CDR1 as SQVTM and CDR2 as ANQGSEA. Here the CDR3 DNA reads TGCAGCGTTGAAGACCCTAACAGGGGGCCAGGCTATGGCTACACCTTC. Translated: CSVEDPNRGPGYGYTF.

The rearrangement joins TRBV20-1 to TRBJ2-3; the D is unclear. V gave up 4 bases and J gave up 4 bases, with 3 bases separating them. The germline CDR1 and CDR2 sequences are DFQATT and SNEGSKA (reference sequence). This CDR3 is built from 10 residues. The DNA of the CDR3 is TGCAGTGCTACCTCAGATACGCAGTATTTT. It codes for CSATSDTQYF.

The chain carries TRBV19 and TRBJ1-2; the match to TRBD1 covers 8 bases. CDR1 and CDR2 (germline): LNHDA, SQIVND (reference sequence). The CDR3 consists of 13 residues. V lost 8 bases and J lost 2; bases outside the gene matches: 4. CDR3 nucleotides: TGTGCCAGTCGTAACAGGGGGAACTATGGCTACACCTTC. This gives the protein CASRNRGNYGYTF.

The chain combines TRBV28 with TRBJ1-1, with 11 bases that match TRBD1. CDR1 MDHEN and CDR2 SYDVKM come from the germline V gene. This CDR3 spans 15 amino acids. V trimming: 5 bases; J trimming: 5 bases; junction bases outside the gene matches: 7. The CDR3 loop is CASSRSGTGGTEAFF. As DNA, the CDR3 is TGTGCCAGCAGTCGCTCCGGGACAGGGGGGACTGAAGCTTTCTTT.

The chain recombines TRBV30 with TRBJ2-1; D unresolved. CDR3 length: 14 amino acids. CDR1 is GTSNPN, CDR2 SVGIG, per germline (reference sequence). Deletions cut 1 base from V and 6 bases from J, with 13 bases between. CDR3 DNA sequence: TGTGCCTGGAGTGAAGTCCCACGGTCCAATGAGCAGTTCTTC. This translates into CAWSEVPRSNEQFF.

The chain has TRBV18 and TRBJ2-3; TRBD1 matches 11 bases. Per the germline V gene, CDR1 is KGHSH and CDR2 is LQKENI. This CDR3 region has 14 residues. After removal of 6 bases from V and 7 bases from J, the junction contained 6 bases not matched to a gene. The CDR3 nucleotides read TGTGCCAGCTCGCCTGGACAGGGGGCGTATACGCAGTATTTT. Residues: CASSPGQGAYTQYF.

The chain is built from TRBV19 and TRBJ2-7, with a tentative D call TRBD2 (5 bases). Trimming pared 6 bases from V and 4 bases from J, leaving 13 bases between. CDR1 and CDR2 (germline): LNHDA, SQIVND (reference sequence). The CDR3 runs to 13 residues. CDR3 in amino acids: CASSPNPGYEQYF. The CDR3 nucleotides are TGTGCCAGTAGCCCAAACCCGGGGTACGAGCAGTACTTC.

V gene TRBV11-2 combines with J gene TRBJ2-4; TRBD2 matches at 7 bases. Germline assignment: CDR1 SGHAT and CDR2 FQNNGV. J was trimmed by 0 bases and V by 2 bases; bases with no gene match: 13. This CDR3 comprises 19 residues. As DNA, the CDR3 is TGTGCCAGCAGCTTAAAAGTTGGGAGGGGCGAGGGAGCCAAAAACATTCAGTACTTC. It encodes CASSLKVGRGEGAKNIQYF.

The CDR3 spells CASSEARSTEAFF. DNA of the CDR3: TGTGCCAGCAGTGAAGCGCGGAGCACTGAAGCTTTCTTT. The chain uses TRBV6-1 and TRBJ1-1, with unresolved D. The V and J ends lost 0 bases and 4 bases respectively, with 6 bases between them. There are 13 residues in the CDR3. Germline-derived CDR1 and CDR2 are MNHNS and SASEGT.

The rearrangement links TRBV5-1 to TRBJ1-1, with D tentatively TRBD1 (5 bases). Germline values: CDR1 SGHRS, CDR2 YFSETQ. With 4 bases removed from V and 4 bases from J, the gap between germline ends came to 11 bases. The CDR3 contains 13 residues. The CDR3 region is CASSPGGGTEAFF. CDR3 nucleotides: TGCGCCAGCAGCCCCGGGGGGGGCACTGAAGCTTTCTTT.

The V call is TRBV29-1, the J call TRBJ1-2, with D hard to call. CDR1 is SQVTM and CDR2 is ANQGSEA in the germline V gene. Trimming shortened V by 7 bases and J by 1 base, and 16 bases separated the two germline ends. The CDR3 loop spans 14 amino acids. CDR3 amino acids: CSASTPPLNYGYTF. The CDR3 DNA is TGCAGCGCCTCGACTCCACCTCTTAACTATGGCTACACCTTC.

V usage is TRBV18 and J usage is TRBJ1-4, with a weak D call TRBD1 (6 bases). The CDR3 has 15 amino acids. CDR1 and CDR2 (germline): KGHSH, LQKENI. The ends were cut back, 8 bases at V and 3 bases at J, with 16 bases in the middle. The CDR3 coding sequence is TGTGCCAGCCCACACGAAGGGGGTGCTAATGAAAAACTGTTTTTT. Protein: CASPHEGGANEKLFF.

The chain recombines TRBV2 with TRBJ1-1; D remains unclear. Germline V gene lookup returns CDR1 SNHLY and CDR2 FYNNEI. The CDR3 loop spans 12 amino acids. The V end lost 6 bases, the J end lost 7 bases, and 12 bases lay between the germline ends. CDR3 in DNA: TGTGCCAGCAGGATTTTAGGAGGTGAAGCTTTCTTT. It translates to CASRILGGEAFF.

V usage is TRBV28 and J usage is TRBJ2-5, with 8 positions matching TRBD1. The V gene's germline CDR1 is MDHEN and CDR2 SYDVKM. The CDR3 spans 14 residues. Trimming removed 4 bases from V and 1 base from J; junction bases left unmatched: 2. The CDR3 protein is CASSSGQVQETQYF. The CDR3 DNA reads TGTGCCAGCAGTTCGGGACAGGTCCAAGAGACCCAGTACTTC.

This chain joins TRBV5-1 and TRBJ1-1, with a weak D call TRBD1 (5 bases). The CDR3 spans 17 residues. V was pared by 1 base and J by 0 bases, with 16 bases between. The germline CDR1 and CDR2 sequences are SGHRS and YFSETQ. The CDR3 protein is CASSLMRGERVNTEAFF. The CDR3 nucleotides are TGCGCCAGCAGCTTGATGCGGGGGGAAAGAGTGAACACTGAAGCTTTCTTT.

V is TRBV5-1 and J is TRBJ2-3; 7 nucleotides match TRBD1. With V trimmed by 3 bases and J by 0 bases, 10 bases remained unmatched. This CDR3 has 17 amino acids. CDR1 SGHRS and CDR2 YFSETQ come from the germline V gene. The CDR3 loop is CASSSLKGASSTDTQYF. The CDR3 DNA reads as TGCGCCAGCAGCTCCCTCAAGGGGGCCTCTAGCACAGATACGCAGTATTTT.

J is TRBJ1-6 and V is TRBV10-3; a weak D match, TRBD1 (5 bases). The CDR3 is 13 residues long. The V gene's germline CDR1 is ENHRY and CDR2 SYGVKD. V lost 3 bases, J lost 10 bases, and 10 bases lay in between. CDR3 loop: CAISDRVQSPLHF. The CDR3 nucleotides read TGTGCCATCAGTGACAGGGTTCAATCACCCCTCCACTTT.

This clone was observed a single time. The chain combines TRBV9 with TRBJ1-2, with 9 bases lining up with TRBD1. This CDR3 region has 15 residues. V gave up 0 bases and J gave up 8 bases; unmatched junction bases: 8. Germline CDR1 reads SGDLS; CDR2 reads YYNGEE. The CDR3 region has the DNA TGTGCCAGCAGCGTAGCAGGACAGGGGAAGAACGGCTACACCTTC. It is translated as CASSVAGQGKNGYTF.